The present T cell receptor (beta chain) was sequenced within a study of blood T cell repertoires in COVID-19. One Seattle source followed patients from active infection through their disease course. This table comes from immunoSEQ multiplex PCR, and its TCRdb copy is limited to in-frame clones, with some not included. The data show 200,000 to 250,000 clones, 65% to 90% seen once. This CDR3 contains 16 residues. V lost 4 bases to trimming and J lost 3 bases, with 19 bases between them. CDR1 and CDR2 (germline): LNHDA, SQIVND (reference sequence). This TCR was sampled from an older woman with COVID-19, enrolled during active disease. Material: peripheral blood. The chain recombines TRBV19 with TRBJ2-7; D is possibly TRBD1 (6 bases). In nucleotides, the CDR3 is TGTGCCAGTAGTAACCTCCACCGGGACACGGTCTACGAGCAGTACTTC. Its translation: CASSNLHRDTVYEQYF. Complete variable domain (other parts from reference TRBV19 and TRBJ2-7): DGGITQSPKYLFRKEGQNVTLSCEQNLNHDAMYWYRQDPGQGLRLIYYSQIVNDFQKGDIAEGYSVSREKKESFPLTVTSAQKNPTAFYLCASSNLHRDTVYEQYFGPGTRLTVT.